Below, one T cell receptor beta chain is given with its context. Its target is unknown. This entry comes from a study of T cells expressing NK-cell markers. Study summary: The sequencing cohort of eight donors included seven HCMV-seropositive individuals and one seronegative individual.

CDR1 is SQVTM, CDR2 ANQGSEA, per germline. The CDR3 is made up of 15 amino acids. One entry per CDR3 protein, without DNA, is what TCRdb gives after re-calling the 5' RACE reads. There are about 450,000 distinct CDR3 sequences in the sample, with roughly 7.2% held by the top ten. General study results and limits: The same clonotypes also predominated in the CD3+CD56-NKG2C+ fraction of a few donors.

This clonotype was sampled from a woman aged 18 to 69 in good health. Sequencing was carried out using blood T cells: a sorted CD56 or NKG2C T cell subset, CD4+ or CD8+ T cells, or bulk PBMC T cells (not recorded which). The chain uses TRBV29-1 and TRBJ2-2; TCRdb returns TRBD1, unconfirmable since there is no DNA. CDR3 amino acids: CSVEPGQGNTGELFF.